This T cell receptor (beta chain) emerged from a study of long-term antiretroviral therapy in people with HIV. Turning to the study itself: Collection dates of the earliest samples fall about a decade before the 2015 immediate-ART recommendation.

The V gene's germline CDR1 is MNHEY and CDR2 SMNVEV (reference sequence). V lost 6 bases and J lost 4, with 16 bases in between. CDR3 length equals 15 residues. Study results and limitations: Blood specimens, gathered between 2004 and 2017, were possibly obtained under older ART regimens.

An immunoSEQ assay, version v3.0, was performed at survey level. Libraries were prepared by immunoSEQ multiplex PCR; TCRdb keeps only in-frame clonotypes and omits some of them. Among about 21,000 clones listed, around 84% were seen once. Turning to this clone: Its antigen is not known.

The input for sequencing was unsorted PBMCs, taken 1.3 years after starting antiretroviral therapy. The origin of this receptor is a man between 60 and 70 years old with HIV. The chain carries TRBV27 and TRBJ1-5, with D perhaps TRBD1 (5 bases). CDR3 in amino acids: CASSPTTGGNQPQHF. CDR3 in DNA: TGTGCCAGCAGCCCAACAACGGGGGGTAATCAGCCCCAGCATTTT.